This passage covers 5 T cell receptor beta chains from one sample sequenced in a study of shared clonotypes between healthy human individuals. Only in-frame clones appear in the TCRdb table, and some are missing; sequencing was by immunoSEQ multiplex PCR. The sample has millions of clones; approximately 93% are singletons. Specimen: naive CD4+ T cells from PBMCs. Subset given: CD45RA+ positively selected. Receptor source: a man aged 18 to 29 in good health. Some clones in this sample may be carry-over from other donors' samples.

The chain combines TRBV5-8 with TRBJ1-5; D is ambiguous. Trimming left V 4 bases short and J 4 bases short, with 15 bases between. The germline V gene encodes CDR1 SGHTS and CDR2 YDEGEE. This CDR3 has 15 residues. In nucleotides, the CDR3 is TGTGCCAGCAGCCCCCGGACGGGAGCTAATCAGCCCCAGCATTTT. Residues: CASSPRTGANQPQHF.

This clone came up a few times. This sequence joins TRBV9 and TRBJ1-4; 10 bases line up with TRBD1. Germline V gene data show CDR1 as SGDLS and CDR2 as YYNGEE. CDR3 length: 15 amino acids. Trimming removed 4 bases from V and 7 bases from J; junction bases left unmatched: 7. The CDR3 DNA reads TGTGCCAGCAGCCCCAGGACAGGGGGAGGTGAAAAACTGTTTTTT. The encoded protein is CASSPRTGGGEKLFF.

The V and J genes are TRBV5-1 and TRBJ2-3; TRBD2 is a possible D gene (5 bases). Trimming removed 5 bases at V and 0 bases at J, with 13 bases between. The CDR3 totals 15 residues. Germline values: CDR1 SGHRS, CDR2 YFSETQ. The CDR3 loop reads CASSNGERSTDTQYF. In DNA form, the CDR3 reads TGCGCCAGCAGTAACGGGGAGCGAAGCACAGATACGCAGTATTTT. The entire variable domain, with the rest obtained from reference TRBV5-1 and TRBJ2-3, is as follows: KAGVTQTPRYLIKTRGQQVTLSCSPISGHRSVSWYQQTPGQGLQFLFEYFSETQRNKGNFPGRFSGRQFSNSRSEMNVSTLELGDSALYLCASSNGERSTDTQYFGPGTRLTVL.

This clone was observed a single time. The genes are TRBV9 and TRBJ2-7, with TRBD1 matching 7 bases. The V and J ends lost 4 bases and 3 bases, in that order; junction bases with no gene match: 7. Germline assignment: CDR1 SGDLS and CDR2 YYNGEE. The CDR3 is 14 amino acids. This CDR3 reads CASSPSGGFYEQYF. Here the CDR3 DNA reads TGTGCCAGCAGCCCTTCAGGGGGTTTCTACGAGCAGTACTTC.

The rearrangement joins TRBV29-1 to TRBJ2-3; D possibly corresponds to TRBD1 (7 bases). Trimming removed 4 bases at V and 0 bases at J, with 11 bases between. Germline CDR1 and CDR2: SQVTM and ANQGSEA. This CDR3 comprises 14 residues. The CDR3 sequence is CSVVPGGSTDTQYF. In nucleotides, the CDR3 is TGCAGCGTTGTGCCAGGGGGGAGCACAGATACGCAGTATTTT.